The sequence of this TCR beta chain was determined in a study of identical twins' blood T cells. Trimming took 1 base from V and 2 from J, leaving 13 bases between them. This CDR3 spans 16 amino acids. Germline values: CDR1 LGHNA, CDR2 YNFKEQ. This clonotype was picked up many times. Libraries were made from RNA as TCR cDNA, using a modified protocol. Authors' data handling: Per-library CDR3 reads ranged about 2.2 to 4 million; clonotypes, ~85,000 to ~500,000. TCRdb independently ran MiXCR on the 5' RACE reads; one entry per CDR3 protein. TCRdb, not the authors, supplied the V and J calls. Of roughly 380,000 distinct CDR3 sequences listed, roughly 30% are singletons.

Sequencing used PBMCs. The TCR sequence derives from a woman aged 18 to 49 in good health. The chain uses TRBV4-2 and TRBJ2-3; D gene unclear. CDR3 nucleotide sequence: TGTGCCAGCAGCCAAGTCAGTGCCGGGTACACAGATACGCAGTATTTT. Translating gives CASSQVSAGYTDTQYF.